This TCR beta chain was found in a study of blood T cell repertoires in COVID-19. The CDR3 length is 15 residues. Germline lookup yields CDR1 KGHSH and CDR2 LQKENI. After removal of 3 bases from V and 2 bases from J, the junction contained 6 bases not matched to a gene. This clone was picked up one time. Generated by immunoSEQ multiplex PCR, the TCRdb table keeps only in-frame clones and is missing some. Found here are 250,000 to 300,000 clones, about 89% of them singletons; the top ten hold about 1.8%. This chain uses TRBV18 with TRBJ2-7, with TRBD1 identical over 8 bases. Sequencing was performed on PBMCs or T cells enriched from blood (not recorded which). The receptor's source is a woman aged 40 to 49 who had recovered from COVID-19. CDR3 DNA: TGTGCCAGCTCACCCACCGGGACAGGTACCTACGAGCAGTACTTC. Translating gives CASSPTGTGTYEQYF.